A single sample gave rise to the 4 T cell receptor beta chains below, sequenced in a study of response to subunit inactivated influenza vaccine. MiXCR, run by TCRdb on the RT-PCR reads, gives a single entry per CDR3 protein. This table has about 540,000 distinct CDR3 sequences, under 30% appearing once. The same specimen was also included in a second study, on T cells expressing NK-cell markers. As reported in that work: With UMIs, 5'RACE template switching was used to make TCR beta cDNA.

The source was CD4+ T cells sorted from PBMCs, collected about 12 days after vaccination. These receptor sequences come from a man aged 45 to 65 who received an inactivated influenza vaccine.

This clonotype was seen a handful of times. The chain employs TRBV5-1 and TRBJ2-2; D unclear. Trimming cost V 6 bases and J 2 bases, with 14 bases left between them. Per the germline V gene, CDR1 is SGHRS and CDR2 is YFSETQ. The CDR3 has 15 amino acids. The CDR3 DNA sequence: TGCGCCAGCAAAATCCGAGCCCTAAACACCGGGGAGCTGTTTTTT. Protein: CASKIRALNTGELFF.

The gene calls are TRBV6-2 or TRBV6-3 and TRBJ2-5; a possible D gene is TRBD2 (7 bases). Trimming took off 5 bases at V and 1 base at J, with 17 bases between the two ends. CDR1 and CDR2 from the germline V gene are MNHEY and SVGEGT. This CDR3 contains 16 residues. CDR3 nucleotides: TGTGCCAGCAGTCCCATTGGGGGGGCCTTCCAAGAGACCCAGTACTTC. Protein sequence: CASSPIGGAFQETQYF.

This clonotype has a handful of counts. The CDR3 sequence is CASSLAGDDVTQYF. CDR3 in DNA: TGTGCCAGCAGCTTAGCTGGGGATGATGTGACCCAGTACTTC. V is TRBV7-6 and J is TRBJ2-5; D not certain. Germline V gene lookup returns CDR1 SGHVS and CDR2 FNYEAQ. The CDR3 loop spans 14 amino acids. Trimming took 0 bases from V and 7 from J, leaving 12 bases between them.

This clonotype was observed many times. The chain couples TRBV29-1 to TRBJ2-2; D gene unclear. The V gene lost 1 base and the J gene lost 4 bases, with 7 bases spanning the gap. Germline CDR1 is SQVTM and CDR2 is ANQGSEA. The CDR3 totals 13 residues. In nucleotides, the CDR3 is TGCAGCGTTGAAGGGGCGTCCACCGGGGAGCTGTTTTTT. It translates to CSVEGASTGELFF.